One and the same sample provided the 12 T cell receptor beta chains below, sequenced in a study of Graves' ophthalmopathy and Graves' hyperthyroidism. Amplifying from RNA transcripts, the study obtained TCR beta CDR3 regions. HTBI-primed first-round RT-PCR preceded second-round multiplex PCR. A single record per CDR3 protein comes from TCRdb applying MiXCR to the multiplex PCR reads. The sample records around 1.1 million distinct CDR3 sequences, less than 45% being singletons. What was sequenced was peripheral blood or thyroid tissue (not recorded which). Receptors originate from an adult man with Graves' hyperthyroidism.

The chain links TRBV10-3 to TRBJ1-5, with 10 positions matching TRBD1. The V and J ends lost 4 bases and 3 bases, in that order; junction bases with no gene match: 3. CDR1 is ENHRY and CDR2 is SYGVKD in the germline V gene. The CDR3 has 15 amino acids. CDR3 in amino acids: CAISGGTGDNQPQHF. The CDR3 bases are TGTGCCATCAGTGGGGGGACAGGGGACAATCAGCCCCAGCATTTT.

Regarding this clonotype: Just one base apart from a much larger clone, this may be a read error. The J gene is TRBJ1-1, the V gene TRBV7-9; tentatively, D is TRBD1 (5 bases). V shed 4 bases and J shed 4 bases, with 16 bases lying between them. The CDR3 contains 15 residues. Germline V gene lookup returns CDR1 SEHNR and CDR2 FQNEAQ (reference sequence). CDR3 protein: CASSSRGEEGTEAFF. CDR3 in DNA: TGTGCCAGCAGCTCACGGGGCGAAGAGGGCACTGAAGCTTTCTTT.

This clonotype was found many times. The J gene is TRBJ2-7, the V gene TRBV7-8; D assignment may be TRBD1 or TRBD2 (5 bases each). The germline CDR1 and CDR2 sequences are SGHVS and FQNEAQ. This CDR3 is built from 14 residues. V was trimmed by 5 bases and J by 3 bases, leaving 14 bases between them. The CDR3 DNA is TGTGCCAGCAGCCCTCAAGCTGGGGGCTACGAGCAGTACTTC. As protein: CASSPQAGGYEQYF. The complete variable domain, with remaining parts taken from reference TRBV7-8 and TRBJ2-7, reads GAGVSQSPRYKVAKRGQDVALRCDPISGHVSLFWYQQALGQGPEFLTYFQNEAQLDKSGLPSDRFFAERPEGSVSTLKIQRTQQEDSAVYLCASSPQAGGYEQYFGPGTRLTVT.

The rearrangement uses TRBV7-2 and TRBJ2-5; unclear D gene. The length of the CDR3 is 14 residues. The germline V gene has CDR1 SGHTA and CDR2 FQGNSA. V was pared by 1 base and J by 5 bases, with 11 bases between. The CDR3, as DNA: TGTGCCAGCAGCTTAGAGAGCTCCTACGAGACCCAGTACTTC. Translating gives CASSLESSYETQYF.

The V call is TRBV5-1, the J call TRBJ2-2; 7 bases are shared with TRBD2. The CDR3 extends over 15 amino acids. The trim removed 2 bases at V and 4 bases at J, leaving 5 bases unmatched. Germline CDR1 SGHRS, CDR2 YFSETQ. The CDR3 here is CASSFSGGATGELFF. As DNA, the CDR3 is TGCGCCAGCAGCTTTTCGGGAGGCGCCACCGGGGAGCTGTTTTTT. Full variable domain (missing parts from reference TRBV5-1 and TRBJ2-2): KAGVTQTPRYLIKTRGQQVTLSCSPISGHRSVSWYQQTPGQGLQFLFEYFSETQRNKGNFPGRFSGRQFSNSRSEMNVSTLELGDSALYLCASSFSGGATGELFFGEGSRLTVL.

This clonotype has ten or more counts. V and J are TRBV25-1 and TRBJ2-2; D is perhaps TRBD2 (5 bases). The V gene lost 2 bases and the J gene lost 5 bases, with 9 bases spanning the gap. This CDR3 has 14 residues. CDR1 is MGHDK, CDR2 SYGVNS, per germline. The CDR3 protein is CASSELRETGELFF. As DNA, the CDR3 is TGTGCCAGCAGTGAACTAAGGGAGACCGGGGAGCTGTTTTTT.

Concerning this clonotype: A read error may account for a junction end that differs from germline. The chain joins TRBV6-5 to TRBJ1-3, with TRBD1 matching over 7 bases. Germline lookup yields CDR1 MNHEY and CDR2 SVGAGI. This CDR3 has 14 amino acids. This chain's CDR3 is CAISRDRVGNTIYF. DNA of the CDR3: TGTGCCATCAGTCGAGACAGGGTTGGAAACACCATATATTTT.

This sequence joins TRBV12-3 or TRBV12-4 and TRBJ2-5; 7 nucleotides match TRBD1. This CDR3 is built from 15 residues. V shed 4 bases, J shed 4 bases, and the junction held 9 bases outside the gene matches. For the CDR3, the DNA is TGTGCCAGCAGTTCCGAAAGGGGGCCAGGAGAGACCCAGTACTTC. This encodes CASSSERGPGETQYF.

The J gene is TRBJ1-2, the V gene TRBV7-2; 8 bases align to TRBD1. V lost 5 bases and J lost 8; bases outside the gene matches: 16. The germline V gene encodes CDR1 SGHTA and CDR2 FQGNSA. The CDR3 contains 16 residues. The CDR3 loop is CASSRLLDRVGRGYTF. DNA for the CDR3: TGTGCCAGCAGCCGACTCCTGGACAGGGTGGGCCGCGGCTACACCTTC.

This clonotype has ten or more counts. J is TRBJ1-1 and V is TRBV5-1, with D tentatively TRBD1 (6 bases). The CDR3 is 13 residues long. CDR1 is SGHRS and CDR2 is YFSETQ in the germline V gene. V dropped 3 bases and J dropped 1 base, with 7 bases sitting between them. The CDR3 loop is CASSWGANTEAFF. The DNA for the CDR3 is TGCGCCAGCAGCTGGGGGGCGAACACTGAAGCTTTCTTT.

About this clonotype: The CDR3 ends on some other residue instead of the conserved phenylalanine or tryptophan, so this is likely a read error. The rearrangement joins TRBV5-1 to TRBJ2-2, with 12 bases identical to TRBD2. Unmatched junction bases numbered 3, after V lost 4 bases and J lost 5 bases. Germline lookup yields CDR1 SGHRS and CDR2 YFSETQ. CDR3 size: 15 residues. DNA of the CDR3: TGCGCCAGCAGCGTGGGACTAGCGGGTACCGGGGAGCTGTTTCTT. It codes for CASSVGLAGTGELFL.

This clonotype was found many times. The rearrangement uses TRBV19 and TRBJ2-7; 9 nucleotides agree with TRBD1. The V and J ends lost 6 bases and 7 bases, in that order; junction bases with no gene match: 7. The length of the CDR3 is 13 residues. CDR1 is LNHDA, CDR2 SQIVND, per germline (reference sequence). CDR3 sequence reads: CASSTGTGLEQYF. The CDR3 DNA sequence: TGTGCCAGTAGCACCGGGACAGGGCTAGAGCAGTACTTC.